A single sample is the source of the 10 T cell receptor beta chains below, sequenced in a study of T-cell memory formation after mild COVID-19. TCRdb fed the 5' RACE reads into MiXCR, producing one record per CDR3 protein. The data hold over 450,000 distinct CDR3 sequences, with roughly 20% observed a single time. The source material was PBMCs or a T cell subset sorted from them (not recorded which). These receptor sequences come from an adult woman who had mild COVID-19 (a few samples of this study predate the infection). Cell type and time point are not known.

This clonotype has only a few counts. The V gene is TRBV24-1, the J gene TRBJ1-2, with D unclear. The CDR3 extends over 15 amino acids. Germline V gives CDR1 KGHDR, CDR2 SFDVKD. V was pared by 3 bases and J by 3 bases, with 13 bases between. Written as DNA, the CDR3 is TGTGCCACCAGTGATCCGGGAGCCGCCGACTATGGCTACACCTTC. It specifies CATSDPGAADYGYTF.

The sample holds a few counts of this clonotype. The chain uses TRBV7-8 and TRBJ2-7; TRBD1 aligns across 7 bases. Germline trimming cut 3 bases from V and 0 bases from J; bases unmatched to any gene: 11. The germline V gene encodes CDR1 SGHVS and CDR2 FQNEAQ. The CDR3 runs 17 residues. The CDR3 sequence is CASSLGPSGGSSYEQYF. In nucleotides, the CDR3 is TGTGCCAGCAGCTTGGGCCCTTCAGGGGGAAGCTCCTACGAGCAGTACTTC.

The V gene is TRBV5-4, the J gene TRBJ1-2; 8 bases are a match to TRBD1. The germline gives CDR1 SGHNT, CDR2 YYREEE (reference sequence). V shed 1 base and J 4 bases; nucleotides not matched to a gene: 9. This CDR3 spans 16 amino acids. The CDR3 here is CASSLSRDRRGYGYTF. CDR3 in DNA: TGTGCCAGCAGCTTGTCGAGGGACAGGCGGGGCTATGGCTACACCTTC.

This clonotype has at least ten counts. The V and J genes are TRBV6-5 and TRBJ2-2; 7 nucleotides line up with TRBD1. The trim removed 6 bases at V and 4 bases at J, leaving 5 bases unmatched. Germline CDR1 reads MNHEY; CDR2 reads SVGAGI. The CDR3 has 14 amino acids. The CDR3 spells CASRLTGPTGELFF. In DNA, the CDR3 is TGTGCCAGCAGACTGACAGGGCCCACCGGGGAGCTGTTTTTT.

In this sample, this clonotype turned up many times. The chain carries TRBV7-9 and TRBJ2-2; D not resolved. Germline-derived CDR1 and CDR2 are SEHNR and FQNEAQ (reference sequence). Deletions cut 1 base from V and 6 bases from J, with 21 bases between. There are 18 residues in the CDR3. The CDR3 region has the DNA TGTGCCAGCAGCTTAGGATTCGTTGGGCGATCTGAGTCCGGGGAGCTGTTTTTT. It codes for CASSLGFVGRSESGELFF.

Only a few counts were recorded for this clonotype. The V call is TRBV14, the J call TRBJ1-4, with 9 bases matching TRBD1. Germline trimming cut 3 bases from V and 8 bases from J; bases unmatched to any gene: 1. In germline, CDR1 is SGHDN, CDR2 FVKESK. The CDR3 covers 13 residues. CDR3 region: CASSQDRGEKLFF. The CDR3 DNA is TGTGCCAGCAGCCAGGACAGGGGAGAAAAACTGTTTTTT.

J is TRBJ1-5 and V is TRBV5-5, with D tentatively TRBD1 (5 bases). The CDR3 loop spans 14 amino acids. V was trimmed by 2 bases and J by 0 bases, leaving 6 bases between them. CDR1 SGHKS and CDR2 YYEKEE come from the germline V gene (reference sequence). CDR3 sequence: CASSFRGSNQPQHF. As DNA, the CDR3 is TGTGCCAGCAGCTTTAGGGGTAGCAATCAGCCCCAGCATTTT. The whole variable domain, remainder taken from reference TRBV5-5 and TRBJ1-5, is DAGVTQSPTHLIKTRGQQVTLRCSPISGHKSVSWYQQVLGQGPQFIFQYYEKEERGRGNFPDRFSARQFPNYSSELNVNALLLGDSALYLCASSFRGSNQPQHFGDGTRLSIL.

A few counts support this clonotype. This sequence joins TRBV5-1 and TRBJ2-5; D uncertain. From germline, CDR1 is SGHRS and CDR2 YFSETQ. This CDR3 comprises 13 residues. The ends were cut back, 4 bases at V and 1 base at J, with 8 bases in the middle. CDR3 in amino acids: CASSGIIQETQYF. The CDR3 DNA sequence: TGCGCCAGCAGCGGGATCATCCAAGAGACCCAGTACTTC.

The rearrangement joins TRBV14 to TRBJ2-5; 7 bases are a match to TRBD2. Trimming took 1 base from V and 4 from J; bases not matched to a gene: 9. Germline CDR1 SGHDN, CDR2 FVKESK. The CDR3 has 16 residues. The CDR3 coding sequence is TGTGCCAGCAGCCAAGTCAGCGCGGGAGAGGGAGAGACCCAGTACTTC. Its protein product is CASSQVSAGEGETQYF. Complete variable domain (other parts from reference TRBV14 and TRBJ2-5): EAGVTQFPSHSVIEKGQTVTLRCDPISGHDNLYWYRRVMGKEIKFLLHFVKESKQDESGMPNNRFLAERTGGTYSTLKVQPAELEDSGVYFCASSQVSAGEGETQYFGPGTRLLVL.

This clonotype turned up a few times. This rearrangement joins TRBV11-2 to TRBJ2-5; D is possibly TRBD1 or TRBD2 (6 bases each). V was clipped by 3 bases and J by 5 bases, with 13 bases between them. CDR1 is SGHAT, CDR2 FQNNGV, per germline. This CDR3 contains 14 residues. CDR3 protein: CASSFGGWAETQYF. The DNA for the CDR3 is TGTGCCAGCAGCTTCGGGGGCTGGGCTGAGACCCAGTACTTC.